This is a list of T cell receptor beta chains from one sample in a study of T cell repertoires in cytomegalovirus infection. The antigens these receptors bind are not known. TCRdb passed the reads through MiXCR, listing each CDR3 protein once. The sample has approximately 590,000 distinct CDR3 sequences; about 39% are singletons. Sequenced here: cultured PBMCs, sampled from culture after CMV antigen stimulation. These receptors all stem from a human donor in good health (CMV status not recorded). Some clones in this sample may be carry-over from other donors' samples. The CDR3 runs from the conserved cysteine through the conserved F or W. D genes are given only for firm matches. The size of a clone is reported for some rows only, either as once, few or many, or as a class for expanded clones.

CDR3 DNA | CDR3 protein | J gene | clone size | D gene | V gene
TGTGCCAGCAGCTCCGACTATGCCTACAATGAGCAGTTCTTC | CASSSDYAYNEQFF | TRBJ2-1 | few | NA | TRBV7-2
TGTGCCAGTAGTTCGACAGGGCCCCCCTACAATGAGCAGTTCTTC | CASSSTGPPYNEQFF | TRBJ2-1 | NA | TRBD1 | TRBV19
TGTGCCAGCAGTTCGAGGGCTTTTTCACCCCTCCACTTT | CASSSRAFSPLHF | TRBJ1-6 | few | NA | TRBV12-3/TRBV12-4
TGCGCCAGCAGCCAAGTTGGAACTGGCGCCGGGGAGCTGTTTTTT | CASSQVGTGAGELFF | TRBJ2-2 | NA | NA | TRBV4-1
TGTGCCAGCAGCAAGATGAACGGAAACAATGAGCAGTTCTTC | CASSKMNGNNEQFF | TRBJ2-1 | NA | NA | TRBV6-7
TGTGCCAGCAGACAGGACTCGCACTACGAGCAGTACTTC | CASRQDSHYEQYF | TRBJ2-7 | many | NA | TRBV7-2
TGTGCCAGCAGTTTAGCGGCGCCGGTCACAGATACGCAGTATTTT | CASSLAAPVTDTQYF | TRBJ2-3 | NA | NA | TRBV2
TGCGCCAGCAGTGAGCCCCCCGGGGGAGGGCCGGATACGCAGTATTTT | CASSEPPGGGPDTQYF | TRBJ2-3 | once | TRBD2 | TRBV10-1
TGTGCCAGCAGCTCCCTCTACCTTGTAGATGAGCAGTTCTTC | CASSSLYLVDEQFF | TRBJ2-1 | many | NA | TRBV7-2
TGTGCCAGCACCCGGACTGGACAAGAGACCCAGTACTTC | CASTRTGQETQYF | TRBJ2-5 | few | NA | TRBV7-2
TGTGCCAGCAGTTACGCCCACATGAACACTGAAGCTTTCTTT | CASSYAHMNTEAFF | TRBJ1-1 | NA | NA | TRBV6-2/TRBV6-3
TGTGCCAGCAATGCGGGAGAGACAGATACGCAGTATTTT | CASNAGETDTQYF | TRBJ2-3 | few | TRBD2 | TRBV27
TGTGCCAGCAGCCCTACCGACAGGGGTGATGAGCAGTTCTTC | CASSPTDRGDEQFF | TRBJ2-1 | NA | TRBD1 | TRBV7-1
TGTGCCAGCAGTATGGAGGGCCGCGGGGAGCTGTTTTTT | CASSMEGRGELFF | TRBJ2-2 | NA | NA | TRBV27
TGTGCCAGCAGTTTTCCCCCCGGGGTTGGAGTGACACCCCTCCACTTT | CASSFPPGVGVTPLHF | TRBJ1-6 | once | NA | TRBV27
TGCAGTGCTTCGGGACCGTGGAATTCACCCCTCCACTTT | CSASGPWNSPLHF | TRBJ1-6 | NA | NA | TRBV20-1
TGTACCAGCAGTTTTCAGGGAGCGGGTACTGAAGCTTTCTTT | CTSSFQGAGTEAFF | TRBJ1-1 | NA | NA | TRBV12-3/TRBV12-4
TGTGCCAGCTTAGACAGGGGGCTCCCCAATGAGCAGTTCTTC | CASLDRGLPNEQFF | TRBJ2-1 | NA | TRBD1 | TRBV7-2
TGTGCTAGTGGTCCGAACCTTCCCGGGATTTTGGTCACTGAAGCTTTCTTT | CASGPNLPGILVTEAFF | TRBJ1-1 | NA | NA | TRBV12-5
TGTGCCAGCAGTCCCCGCTGGGGCAGTTCAGGAAACACCATATATTTT | CASSPRWGSSGNTIYF | TRBJ1-3 | few | NA | TRBV27
TGTGCCAGCAGTAACGCCGGACAGGGTGGCACTGAAGCTTTCTTT | CASSNAGQGGTEAFF | TRBJ1-1 | few | TRBD1 | TRBV6-6
TGTGCTAGTGGGAATAACTATGGCTACACCTTC | CASGNNYGYTF | TRBJ1-2 | few | NA | TRBV12-5
TGTGCCAGTAGTACGGGGACTAGCGGGGAGCAGTTCTTC | CASSTGTSGEQFF | TRBJ2-1 | NA | TRBD2 | TRBV19
TGTGCCAGCAGCCCTGGGTCGACCTACGAGCAGTACTTC | CASSPGSTYEQYF | TRBJ2-7 | NA | NA | TRBV7-2
TGTGCCAGCAGCCACAAGGGGGTTACGAATTCACCCCTCCACTTT | CASSHKGVTNSPLHF | TRBJ1-6 | NA | NA | TRBV6-8
TGTGCCAGTAGTATAGGGTTAGTAGCGGGGGGAAACAATGAGCAGTTCTTC | CASSIGLVAGGNNEQFF | TRBJ2-1 | few | TRBD2 | TRBV19
TGTGCCAGCTCCAGGCGGAGCATTTTCACCGGGGAGCTGTTTTTT | CASSRRSIFTGELFF | TRBJ2-2 | once | NA | TRBV18
TGTGCCAGTAGAACAGCCGATAATTCACCCCTCCACTTT | CASRTADNSPLHF | TRBJ1-6 | NA | NA | TRBV19
TGTGCCAGCAGCTTACTGCCGGGCCCCTACGAGCAGTACTTC | CASSLLPGPYEQYF | TRBJ2-7 | NA | NA | TRBV7-3
TGTGCCAGCAGTGAAGAGACCCAGTACTTC | CASSEETQYF | TRBJ2-5 | many | NA | TRBV2
TGTGCTAGCATCCGGGACACGCAGACTTTCTACGAGCAGTACTTC | CASIRDTQTFYEQYF | TRBJ2-7 | NA | NA | TRBV6-8
TGTGCCAGCAGTGAAGCGTGGGTGTACGAGCAGTACTTC | CASSEAWVYEQYF | TRBJ2-7 | NA | NA | TRBV6-1
TGTGCCAGCAGCTCTAAACCGGGACCGATAGTTCGACAAGAGACCCAGTACTTC | CASSSKPGPIVRQETQYF | TRBJ2-5 | NA | NA | TRBV7-2
TGTGCCAGCAGCCCCGGACAGGGAGGTTATTGGGAAGCTTTCTTT | CASSPGQGGYWEAFF | TRBJ1-1 | NA | TRBD1 | TRBV7-9
TGTGCCAGCAGCCCACCGGGTTCGGGGAGTGAAAAACTGTTTTTT | CASSPPGSGSEKLFF | TRBJ1-4 | medium-sized | NA | TRBV7-2
TGTGCCAGCAGCTTCGGGACAGGGCGATACAATGAGCAGTTCTTC | CASSFGTGRYNEQFF | TRBJ2-1 | NA | TRBD1 | TRBV7-2
TGTGCCGGCAGCTTACAACAGGGGCCAGGGGAGCTGTTTTTT | CAGSLQQGPGELFF | TRBJ2-2 | NA | TRBD1 | TRBV11-2
TGTGCCAGCAGCTCCGGGCGGGGTAGGGGGTGGCACGAGCAGTACTTC | CASSSGRGRGWHEQYF | TRBJ2-7 | few | NA | TRBV11-2
TGTGCCAGCAGCGAGAAACTTATCGGGGAATATAGCAATCAGCCCCAGCATTTT | CASSEKLIGEYSNQPQHF | TRBJ1-5 | few | NA | TRBV6-5
TGTGCCAGCAGCTTAGGCATCCAGCGGGGGATTGGAAATACGCAGTATTTT | CASSLGIQRGIGNTQYF | TRBJ2-3 | NA | TRBD2 | TRBV7-2
TGTGCCAGCAGCTTTCGGGGTGAGCAGTTCTTC | CASSFRGEQFF | TRBJ2-1 | NA | NA | TRBV7-2